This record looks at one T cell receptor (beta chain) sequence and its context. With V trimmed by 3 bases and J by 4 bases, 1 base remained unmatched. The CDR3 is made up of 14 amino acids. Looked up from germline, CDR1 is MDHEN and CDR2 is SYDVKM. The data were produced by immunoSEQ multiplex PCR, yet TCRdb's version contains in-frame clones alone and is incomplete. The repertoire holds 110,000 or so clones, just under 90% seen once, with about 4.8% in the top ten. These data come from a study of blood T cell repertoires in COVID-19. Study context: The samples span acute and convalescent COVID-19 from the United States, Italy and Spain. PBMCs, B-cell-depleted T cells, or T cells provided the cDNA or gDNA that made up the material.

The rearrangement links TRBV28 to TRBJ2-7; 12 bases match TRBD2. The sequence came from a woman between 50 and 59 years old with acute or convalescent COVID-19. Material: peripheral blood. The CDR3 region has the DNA TGTGCCAGCAGTTTGCTAGCGGGAGGGTACGAGCAGTACTTC. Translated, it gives CASSLLAGGYEQYF.